The sequence of this T cell receptor (beta chain) was determined in a study of post-analysis software for immune sequencing data. Study conclusions and caveats: Controls had significantly higher normalized Chao1 diversity than multiple sclerosis patients. Patients used four to six TRBV segments, including TRBV5-6, TRBV5-1 and TRBV20-1, more often than controls.

On this clonotype: Its antigen is currently unknown.

Each TCR beta cDNA library carried unique molecular identifiers. TCRdb independently ran MiXCR on the PCR reads; one entry per CDR3 protein. The profile covers about 560,000 distinct CDR3 sequences, with roughly 40% appearing a single time and around 1.7% taken by the ten largest. The CDR3 has 13 residues. With 4 bases clipped from V and 1 base from J, the junction kept 3 bases outside the gene matches. The germline V gene encodes CDR1 SQVTM and CDR2 ANQGSEA. V gene TRBV29-1 combines with J gene TRBJ2-5; 7 bases line up with TRBD1. The specimen sequenced was blood. The receptor comes from a girl aged 10 to 17 with multiple sclerosis. CDR3 sequence (DNA): TGCAGCGTTGGGGGACAGACCCAAGAGACCCAGTACTTC. Its protein is CSVGGQTQETQYF.